This TCR beta chain was captured by sequencing in a study of T cells in Graves' hyperthyroidism and ophthalmopathy. The CDR3 has 16 amino acids. CDR1 is DFQATT and CDR2 is SNEGSKA in the germline V gene (reference sequence). The germline V and J ends were trimmed by 0 bases and 4 bases, with 16 bases remaining between them. RNA transcripts served as the template for amplifying TCR beta CDR3 regions. The HTBI primer set served for first-round RT-PCR of the TCR CDR3. TCRdb re-analysed the multiplex PCR reads in MiXCR, keeping a single row per CDR3 protein. The table records about 290,000 distinct CDR3 sequences, 13% of them present only once. This clonotype was seen many times.

The chain recombines TRBV20-1 with TRBJ2-1; D remains ambiguous. The receptor was derived from a woman aged 30 to 39 with Graves' hyperthyroidism that later progressed to Graves' ophthalmopathy. Sequencing used blood. CDR3 in amino acids: CSARDLVPGNYNEQFF. As DNA, the CDR3 is TGCAGTGCTAGAGATCTCGTGCCGGGCAATTACAATGAGCAGTTCTTC.